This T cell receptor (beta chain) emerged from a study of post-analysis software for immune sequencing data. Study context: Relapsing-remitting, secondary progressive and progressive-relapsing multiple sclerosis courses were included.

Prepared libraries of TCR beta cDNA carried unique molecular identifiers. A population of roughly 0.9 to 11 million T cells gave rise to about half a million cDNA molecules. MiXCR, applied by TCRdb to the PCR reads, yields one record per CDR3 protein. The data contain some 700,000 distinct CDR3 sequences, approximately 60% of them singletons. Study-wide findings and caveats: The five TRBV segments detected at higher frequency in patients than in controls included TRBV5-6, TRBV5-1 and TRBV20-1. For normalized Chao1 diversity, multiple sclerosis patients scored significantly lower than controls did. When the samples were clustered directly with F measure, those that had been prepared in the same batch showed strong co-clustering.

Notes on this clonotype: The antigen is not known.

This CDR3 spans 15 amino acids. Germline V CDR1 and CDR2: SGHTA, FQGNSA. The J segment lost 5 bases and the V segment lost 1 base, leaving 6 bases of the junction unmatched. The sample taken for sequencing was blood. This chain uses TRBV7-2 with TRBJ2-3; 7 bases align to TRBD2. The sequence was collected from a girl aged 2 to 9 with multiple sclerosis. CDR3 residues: CASSLVGAGVDTQYF. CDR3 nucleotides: TGTGCCAGCAGCTTAGTAGGCGCGGGGGTAGATACGCAGTATTTT. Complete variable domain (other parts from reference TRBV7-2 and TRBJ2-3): GAGVSQSPSNKVTEKGKDVELRCDPISGHTALYWYRQSLGQGLEFLIYFQGNSAPDKSGLPSDRFSAERTGGSVSTLTIQRTQQEDSAVYLCASSLVGAGVDTQYFGPGTRLTVL.